The 24 T cell receptor beta chains presented below share a single source sample, sequenced in a study of blood T cell repertoires in COVID-19. The repertoire was sequenced with immunoSEQ multiplex PCR; TCRdb's copy has only in-frame clones and lacks some. Here the sample spans 88,000 or so clones, around nine tenths being singletons. The specimen was peripheral blood. Receptors originate from a man in his 60s with acute or convalescent COVID-19.

The chain uses TRBV19 and TRBJ1-5, with 8 positions matching TRBD1. CDR1 is LNHDA, CDR2 SQIVND, per germline (reference sequence). The CDR3 is made up of 14 amino acids. V shed 6 bases, J shed 6 bases, and the junction held 7 bases outside the gene matches. The CDR3 protein is CASRPTGEGQPQHF. CDR3 bases: TGTGCCAGTAGACCGACAGGGGAGGGTCAGCCCCAGCATTTT.

The chain couples TRBV10-2 to TRBJ2-2, with 7 bases that match TRBD2. Germline V gene sequence: CDR1 WSHSY, CDR2 SAAADI. Trimming at V came to 8 bases and at J to 4 bases, leaving 7 bases not matched to a gene. The CDR3 totals 14 residues. In DNA, the CDR3 is TGCGCCAGCGTTTCTAGCGGCAGCACCGGGGAGCTGTTTTTT. Amino acid sequence: CASVSSGSTGELFF.

In this sample, this clone turned up a few times. This chain joins TRBV29-1 and TRBJ2-3; the match to TRBD2 covers 13 bases. This CDR3 spans 14 amino acids. Germline V gives CDR1 SQVTM, CDR2 ANQGSEA. J gave up 4 bases and V 6 bases, and 4 bases lay outside the gene matches. The CDR3 nucleotides are TGCAGCGTAGCCGGGACTAGCGGGGCAGATACGCAGTATTTT. Amino acids: CSVAGTSGADTQYF.

The chain recombines TRBV6-5 with TRBJ1-4; unclear D gene. V was clipped by 8 bases and J by 7 bases, with 17 bases between them. CDR1 is MNHEY and CDR2 is SVGAGI in the germline V gene. There are 14 residues in the CDR3. The CDR3 region is CASHAGFGFEKLFF. CDR3 sequence (DNA): TGTGCCAGCCATGCAGGTTTCGGATTTGAAAAACTGTTTTTT.

The V call is TRBV5-4, the J call TRBJ1-1; 7 positions agree with TRBD1. Trimming took 4 bases from V and 2 from J; bases not matched to a gene: 5. Germline V lookup: CDR1 SGHNT, CDR2 YYREEE (reference sequence). CDR3 size: 14 residues. The CDR3 DNA reads as TGTGCCAGCAGCCGGGACAGAGCTAACACTGAAGCTTTCTTT. Translated, it gives CASSRDRANTEAFF.

V and J are TRBV7-2 and TRBJ2-4, with 7 bases that match TRBD1. Trimming at V came to 3 bases and at J to 0 bases, leaving 2 bases not matched to a gene. Germline V gene sequence: CDR1 SGHTA, CDR2 FQGNSA. This CDR3 comprises 15 residues. CDR3 coding DNA: TGTGCCAGCAGCTTTAACAGGGGAGCCAAAAACATTCAGTACTTC. As protein: CASSFNRGAKNIQYF.

The rearrangement uses TRBV2 and TRBJ2-7; D possibly corresponds to TRBD2 (6 bases). Between the trimmed V and J ends, which lost 0 bases and 4 bases, there was a span of 13 bases. The CDR3 runs to 15 residues. Germline V gives CDR1 SNHLY, CDR2 FYNNEI. The CDR3 bases are TGTGCCAGCAGTGAAGCGGGGCTAGCGCCATACGAGCAGTACTTC. It translates to CASSEAGLAPYEQYF.

In its sample, this clone was seen once. The chain employs TRBV28 and TRBJ2-3; D remains unclear. Trimming shortened V by 3 bases and J by 2 bases, and 9 bases separated the two germline ends. Per germline, CDR1 MDHEN and CDR2 SYDVKM. This CDR3 is built from 14 residues. The CDR3 coding sequence is TGTGCCAGCAGTTTTCGGTCTCTCACAGATACGCAGTATTTT. Its translation: CASSFRSLTDTQYF.

The rearrangement joins TRBV6-1 to TRBJ2-1; 7 nucleotides line up with TRBD2. This CDR3 is built from 15 residues. CDR1 is MNHNS, CDR2 SASEGT, per germline. With V trimmed by 1 base and J by 6 bases, 6 bases remained unmatched. CDR3 sequence (DNA): TGTGCCAGCAGTGAAGAAGGACTAGTCGGCAATGAGCAGTTCTTC. Amino acid sequence: CASSEEGLVGNEQFF.

The rearrangement joins TRBV7-2 to TRBJ1-3; D ambiguous. Between the trimmed V and J ends, which lost 2 bases and 3 bases, there was a span of 11 bases. Per the germline V gene, CDR1 is SGHTA and CDR2 is FQGNSA. CDR3 length equals 15 residues. The CDR3 protein is CASSLSSQNGNTIYF. In DNA, the CDR3 is TGTGCCAGCAGCTTAAGCTCACAGAATGGAAACACCATATATTTT.

V and J are TRBV9 and TRBJ2-5; 11 bases are shared with TRBD2. Trimming took 3 bases from V and 0 from J; bases not matched to a gene: 7. From germline, CDR1 is SGDLS and CDR2 YYNGEE. This CDR3 is 17 amino acids long. In DNA, the CDR3 is TGTGCCAGCAGCGGCGGAACACTAGCGGGGGACCAAGAGACCCAGTACTTC. Translating gives CASSGGTLAGDQETQYF. Filled out from reference TRBV9 and TRBJ2-5, the complete variable domain reads DSGVTQTPKHLITATGQRVTLRCSPRSGDLSVYWYQQSLDQGLQFLIQYYNGEERAKGNILERFSAQQFPDLHSELNLSSLELGDSALYFCASSGGTLAGDQETQYFGPGTRLLVL.

The rearrangement links TRBV3-1 (or the pseudogene TRBV3-2) to TRBJ2-1, with TRBD1 as a possible D gene (5 bases). The CDR3 consists of 14 residues. Germline values: CDR1 LGHDT, CDR2 YNNKEL (reference sequence). The germline V and J ends were trimmed by 0 bases and 6 bases, with 9 bases remaining between them. CDR3 protein: CASSQDWGTNEQFF. The CDR3 DNA is TGTGCCAGCAGCCAAGATTGGGGCACCAATGAGCAGTTCTTC.

The genes are TRBV4-1 and TRBJ1-5; D uncertain. V shed 0 bases and J shed 11 bases, with 11 bases lying between them. CDR1 is MGHRA, CDR2 YSYEKL, per germline. This CDR3 spans 13 amino acids. The CDR3 DNA follows: TGCGCCAGCAGCCAAGAGAGGTCCGGGGCCCAGCATTTT. Encoded protein: CASSQERSGAQHF.

V gene TRBV9 combines with J gene TRBJ2-3; the match to TRBD2 covers 8 bases. CDR3 length equals 15 residues. Germline trimming cut 3 bases from V and 4 bases from J; bases unmatched to any gene: 7. Germline V gene data show CDR1 as SGDLS and CDR2 as YYNGEE. CDR3 sequence (DNA): TGTGCCAGCAGCGCAAGCGGGAGAGGAGCAGATACGCAGTATTTT. Encoded protein: CASSASGRGADTQYF. The variable domain in full, completed from reference TRBV9 and TRBJ2-3, reads DSGVTQTPKHLITATGQRVTLRCSPRSGDLSVYWYQQSLDQGLQFLIQYYNGEERAKGNILERFSAQQFPDLHSELNLSSLELGDSALYFCASSASGRGADTQYFGPGTRLTVL.

The gene calls are TRBV30 and TRBJ2-7; a weak D match, TRBD2 (5 bases). This CDR3 contains 13 residues. V was pared by 4 bases and J by 7 bases, with 17 bases between. The germline CDR1 and CDR2 sequences are GTSNPN and SVGIG (reference sequence). CDR3 DNA sequence: TGTGCCTGGAAGGGAACATACTCGGGGGAGCAGTACTTC. This encodes CAWKGTYSGEQYF.

The chain links TRBV6-5 to TRBJ1-2; no reliable D call. V was clipped by 6 bases and J by 4 bases, with 12 bases between them. The CDR3 is 13 residues long. CDR1 is MNHEY, CDR2 SVGAGI, per germline. The CDR3 DNA follows: TGTGCCAGCAGAGATCGGCGGGCCTATGGCTACACCTTC. It yields the protein CASRDRRAYGYTF.

The rearrangement links TRBV7-2 to TRBJ1-6, with D perhaps TRBD1 (5 bases). V lost 7 bases to trimming and J lost 13 bases, with 20 bases between them. The germline gives CDR1 SGHTA, CDR2 FQGNSA. The CDR3 spans 14 residues. The CDR3: CASTPSGGQGPLHF. The CDR3 coding sequence is TGTGCCAGCACCCCCTCGGGAGGCCAGGGCCCCCTCCACTTT.

The chain links TRBV6-5 to TRBJ1-5; D is perhaps TRBD1 (6 bases). Germline V lookup: CDR1 MNHEY, CDR2 SVGAGI. The CDR3 loop spans 13 amino acids. The germline V and J ends were trimmed by 6 bases and 2 bases, with 8 bases remaining between them. CDR3 coding DNA: TGTGCCAGCAGCCAGGGGCGCAATCAGCCCCAGCATTTT. This codes for CASSQGRNQPQHF.

The V gene is TRBV29-1, the J gene TRBJ2-2; 9 bases match TRBD1. V lost 4 bases to trimming and J lost 4 bases; unmatched junction nucleotides: 1. Germline CDR1 reads SQVTM; CDR2 reads ANQGSEA. CDR3 length: 13 residues. The CDR3 nucleotides read TGCAGCGTTGGACAGGGGGTCACCGGGGAGCTGTTTTTT. Translation: CSVGQGVTGELFF.

This clone appeared once. This chain connects TRBV2 to TRBJ1-4; D not certain. Trimming removed 3 bases at V and 12 bases at J, with 8 bases between. Germline V gene data show CDR1 as SNHLY and CDR2 as FYNNEI. The CDR3 consists of 11 residues. This CDR3 is CASSEGRELFF. The CDR3 DNA is TGTGCCAGCAGTGAGGGGAGGGAACTGTTTTTT.

This sequence joins TRBV25-1 and TRBJ2-7, with unresolved D. The CDR3 sequence is 11 residues long. CDR1 MGHDK and CDR2 SYGVNS come from the germline V gene. Trimming shortened V by 3 bases and J by 4 bases, and 4 bases separated the two germline ends. CDR3 DNA: TGTGCCAGCAGTGACGGGTACGAGCAGTACTTC. Its translation is CASSDGYEQYF.

This clone has just one count. This chain uses TRBV28 with TRBJ1-1; TRBD1 might be the D (5 bases). Germline CDR1 is MDHEN and CDR2 is SYDVKM. This CDR3 is built from 15 residues. With 3 bases removed from V and 8 bases from J, the gap between germline ends came to 19 bases. The CDR3 DNA reads as TGTGCCAGCAGTTTGTCAGGGTTTGGTGAGGACGAAGCTTTCTTT. Amino acid sequence: CASSLSGFGEDEAFF.

V is TRBV28 and J is TRBJ2-7; 8 nucleotides align to TRBD1. The ends lost 5 bases at V and 3 bases at J; junction bases unmatched: 9. Germline CDR1 MDHEN, CDR2 SYDVKM. The CDR3 has 15 residues. The CDR3 spells CASSLTGTGLYEQYF. The CDR3 DNA sequence: TGTGCCAGCAGTCTCACCGGGACAGGCCTCTACGAGCAGTACTTC.

CDR3 sequence reads: CASSFPRDYPGAETQYF. The DNA of the CDR3 is TGTGCCAGCAGTTTTCCACGGGACTACCCGGGGGCAGAGACCCAGTACTTC. The chain has TRBV27 and TRBJ2-5, with D perhaps matching TRBD2 (7 bases). This CDR3 has 17 amino acids. Germline V lookup: CDR1 MNHEY, CDR2 SMNVEV (reference sequence). The germline V and J ends were trimmed by 3 bases and 4 bases, with 21 bases remaining between them.